This TCR beta chain was sequenced in a study of blood T cells in healthy people across ages. This clonotype was seen repeatedly, ten times or more. The donors, healthy Caucasians from Russia, were aged about 6 to 95. Donors each provided 8 to 10 milliliters of peripheral blood. Each sample gave at least 6.5 million isolated PBMCs. The ends were cut back, 4 bases at V and 3 bases at J, with 16 bases in the middle. This CDR3 has 15 amino acids. Primers used in a second PCR of roughly 6 to 11 cycles were a sample-barcoded 5' primer and a J-beta primer mix. TCRdb called the 5' RACE reads again in MiXCR, with one record for every CDR3 protein. The sample carries just under 900,000 distinct CDR3 sequences, under 35% recorded once.

Sequencing was performed on blood. The chain has TRBV12-3 or TRBV12-4 and TRBJ2-7; TRBD2 might be the D (5 bases). This TCR came from a woman of 80 years or more in good health. This chain's CDR3 is CASSSLGTRGYEQYF. Here the CDR3 DNA reads TGTGCCAGCAGTTCCCTGGGAACTAGAGGCTACGAGCAGTACTTC.